This T cell receptor (beta chain) was retrieved from a study of cytomegalovirus exposure and HLA in healthy donors. Study outcomes and limitations: Cytomegalovirus association was listed for around 170 TCR beta chains.

Comment on this clone: Its antigen is as yet unknown.

Here immunoSEQ multiplex PCR was the method, and the copy in TCRdb shows in-frame clones only, minus some. Of a few hundred thousand clones in the sample, roughly 84% were seen once. Germline V gene data show CDR1 as SGHVS and CDR2 as FQNEAQ. The CDR3 length is 15 residues. J lost 4 bases, V lost 4 bases, and 6 bases had no gene match. This sequence originates from a man aged 18 to 35 in good health and CMV-seropositive. Source material: PBMCs. The chain combines TRBV7-8 with TRBJ1-5, with 8 bases that match TRBD1. DNA of the CDR3: TGTGCCAGCAGCTCCGGGGACAGGAGAAATCAGCCCCAGCATTTT. Translated, it gives CASSSGDRRNQPQHF. Supplemented by reference TRBV7-8 and TRBJ1-5, the full variable domain reads GAGVSQSPRYKVAKRGQDVALRCDPISGHVSLFWYQQALGQGPEFLTYFQNEAQLDKSGLPSDRFFAERPEGSVSTLKIQRTQQEDSAVYLCASSSGDRRNQPQHFGDGTRLSIL.